The 18 T cell receptor beta chains listed next were all sequenced from one sample in a study of T cells in Graves' hyperthyroidism and ophthalmopathy. There were TCR beta CDR3 regions amplified from RNA transcripts. When the TCR CDR3 underwent first-round RT-PCR, the HTBI primer set was used. TCRdb used MiXCR to reprocess the multiplex PCR reads, holding one entry per CDR3 protein. The sample lists fewer than 750,000 distinct CDR3 sequences, about 14% occurring once. The sequencing sample was made of blood. These receptors all come from a woman aged 45-65 years with Graves' ophthalmopathy.

The genes are TRBV19 and TRBJ2-7, with D unclear. V was pared by 2 bases and J by 3 bases, with 14 bases between. The CDR3 is 15 amino acids. CDR1 is LNHDA and CDR2 is SQIVND in the germline V gene (reference sequence). CDR3 residues: CASSISPDLRYEQYF. The DNA of the CDR3 is TGTGCCAGTAGTATAAGTCCGGACCTACGCTACGAGCAGTACTTC. The full variable domain, its missing parts supplied by reference TRBV19 and TRBJ2-7, is DGGITQSPKYLFRKEGQNVTLSCEQNLNHDAMYWYRQDPGQGLRLIYYSQIVNDFQKGDIAEGYSVSREKKESFPLTVTSAQKNPTAFYLCASSISPDLRYEQYFGPGTRLTVT.

The sample holds many counts of this clonotype. The chain joins TRBV20-1 to TRBJ2-1; 14 bases line up with TRBD2. V lost 2 bases, J lost 6 bases, and 9 bases stayed unmatched. The CDR3 is 17 residues long. Germline V CDR1 and CDR2: DFQATT, SNEGSKA (reference sequence). CDR3 region: CSARRRGGTSGSNEQFF. The CDR3 coding sequence is TGCAGTGCTAGACGTAGGGGGGGGACTAGCGGGAGCAATGAGCAGTTCTTC.

To note about this clonotype: One end of the junction varies from germline; a read error may be responsible. The chain recombines TRBV7-9 with TRBJ1-5; D ambiguous. The CDR3 contains 14 residues. Per the germline V gene, CDR1 is SEHNR and CDR2 is FQNEAQ (reference sequence). The CDR3 is CAGSLGGSNQPQHF. For the CDR3, the DNA is TGTGCCGGCAGCTTAGGAGGTAGCAATCAGCCCCAGCATTTT. Looking up the rest from reference TRBV7-9 and TRBJ1-5 gives the full variable domain: DTGVSQNPRHKITKRGQNVTFRCDPISEHNRLYWYRQTLGQGPEFLTYFQNEAQLEKSRLLSDRFSAERPKGSFSTLEIQRTEQGDSAMYLCAGSLGGSNQPQHFGDGTRLSIL.

This clonotype has ten or more counts. This chain's CDR3 is CASSRPGGVNTEAFF. The CDR3 bases are TGTGCCAGCAGCCGCCCGGGGGGCGTGAACACTGAAGCTTTCTTT. V gene TRBV6-1 combines with J gene TRBJ1-1; possibly TRBD1 for D (6 bases). CDR3 length equals 15 residues. CDR1 is MNHNS and CDR2 is SASEGT in the germline V gene. Trimming shortened V by 6 bases and J by 0 bases, and 14 bases separated the two germline ends.

This clonotype was found many times. This CDR3 is CASSLGQGTEQYF. CDR3 in DNA: TGTGCCAGCAGCTTAGGGCAGGGTACCGAGCAGTACTTC. The chain joins TRBV11-2 to TRBJ2-7; TRBD1 might be the D (5 bases). V lost 1 base and J 6 bases, leaving 10 bases between the germline ends. The germline V gene has CDR1 SGHAT and CDR2 FQNNGV. This CDR3 region has 13 residues. The full variable domain, its missing parts supplied by reference TRBV11-2 and TRBJ2-7, is EAGVAQSPRYKIIEKRQSVAFWCNPISGHATLYWYQQILGQGPKLLIQFQNNGVVDDSQLPKDRFSAERLKGVDSTLKIQPAKLEDSAVYLCASSLGQGTEQYFGPGTRLTVT.

Only a few counts were recorded for this clonotype. One base away lies a much larger clone, so this may be a sequencing read error. Without the conserved terminal phenylalanine or tryptophan, this CDR3 likely stems from a read error. The chain recombines TRBV28 with TRBJ1-1; no reliable D call. The V end lost 6 bases, the J end lost 1 base, and 6 bases lay between the germline ends. CDR1 is MDHEN and CDR2 is SYDVKM in the germline V gene. This CDR3 has 12 residues. CDR3 in amino acids: CASRLANTEAFL. The CDR3 DNA is TGTGCCAGCAGGCTGGCGAACACTGAAGCTTTCCTT.

This clonotype was detected only a few times. The V and J genes are TRBV6-2 or TRBV6-3 and TRBJ2-7; 11 positions match TRBD1. Germline CDR1 reads MNHEY; CDR2 reads SVGEGT. The CDR3 runs to 14 residues. V was pared by 7 bases and J by 6 bases, with 8 bases of the junction left unmatched. CDR3 DNA sequence: TGTGCCAGCAACGATTCCGGGACAGGGGGCGAGCAGTACTTC. This sequence encodes CASNDSGTGGEQYF.

This clonotype was seen at least ten times. V usage is TRBV12-3 or TRBV12-4 and J usage is TRBJ2-3, with 7 bases identical to TRBD2. The length of the CDR3 is 16 residues. Trimming at V came to 7 bases and at J to 2 bases, leaving 12 bases not matched to a gene. Here the CDR3 reads CASTPPSGIVTDTQYF. In nucleotides, the CDR3 is TGTGCCAGCACCCCACCCAGCGGGATTGTCACAGATACGCAGTATTTT.

This clonotype was observed many times. This sequence joins TRBV28 and TRBJ1-6; D remains unclear. Trimming took off 6 bases at V and 0 bases at J, with 6 bases between the two ends. Germline lookup yields CDR1 MDHEN and CDR2 SYDVKM. The CDR3 extends over 14 amino acids. In DNA form, the CDR3 reads TGTGCCAGCAGGTGGGGCTCCTATAATTCACCCCTCCACTTT. The encoded protein is CASRWGSYNSPLHF.

This chain links TRBV2 with TRBJ2-3; TRBD2 matches 15 bases. This CDR3 region has 21 residues. The germline V gene encodes CDR1 SNHLY and CDR2 FYNNEI. V lost 1 base, J lost 5 bases, and 16 bases stayed unmatched. The CDR3 nucleotides read TGTGCCAGCAGTGAAGACGGGACTAGCGGGAGGCTCTCAGCGGGTATAGATACGCAGTATTTT. This sequence encodes CASSEDGTSGRLSAGIDTQYF. Full variable domain (outside the CDR3, taken from reference TRBV2 and TRBJ2-3): EPEVTQTPSHQVTQMGQEVILRCVPISNHLYFYWYRQILGQKVEFLVSFYNNEISEKSEIFDDQFSVERPDGSNFTLKIRSTKLEDSAMYFCASSEDGTSGRLSAGIDTQYFGPGTRLTVL.

V and J are TRBV27 and TRBJ2-4; TRBD1 is a possible D gene (6 bases). From germline, CDR1 is MNHEY and CDR2 SMNVEV (reference sequence). V was shortened by 2 bases and J by 7 bases, with 15 bases between the two germline ends. The CDR3 is made up of 15 amino acids. CDR3 DNA sequence: TGTGCCAGCAGTTTAAACACCGACAGGTGGAACATTCAGTACTTC. Translation: CASSLNTDRWNIQYF.

There are a few counts of this clonotype. The chain carries TRBV14 and TRBJ2-7, with 9 bases lining up with TRBD2. Trimming at V came to 8 bases and at J to 4 bases, leaving 3 bases not matched to a gene. There are 12 residues in the CDR3. The germline gives CDR1 SGHDN, CDR2 FVKESK. CDR3 loop: CASGLALYEQYF. CDR3 DNA sequence: TGTGCCAGCGGACTAGCGCTATACGAGCAGTACTTC.

This clonotype has ten or more counts. The chain's CDR3 is CASSNRLLETQYF. For the CDR3, the DNA is TGTGCCAGCAGCAACAGACTCCTTGAGACCCAGTACTTC. The genes are TRBV6-1 and TRBJ2-5; D unclear. This CDR3 has 13 amino acids. From germline, CDR1 is MNHNS and CDR2 SASEGT. Trimming shortened V by 6 bases and J by 5 bases, and 13 bases separated the two germline ends.

This clonotype was detected ten times or more. V gene TRBV29-1 combines with J gene TRBJ2-2; no definite D call. The CDR3 runs 12 residues. Germline V gives CDR1 SQVTM, CDR2 ANQGSEA. Trimming removed 3 bases from V and 6 bases from J, with 8 bases in between. This chain's CDR3 is CSVDRFPGELFF. The CDR3 region has the DNA TGCAGCGTTGATCGGTTCCCCGGGGAGCTGTTTTTT.

The rearrangement joins TRBV29-1 to TRBJ2-7, with 8 bases lining up with TRBD2. This CDR3 is 12 amino acids long. Trimming removed 4 bases from V and 5 bases from J; junction bases left unmatched: 4. Per germline, CDR1 SQVTM and CDR2 ANQGSEA. CDR3 in amino acids: CSVGLAWDEQYF. In nucleotides, the CDR3 is TGCAGCGTTGGACTAGCGTGGGACGAGCAGTACTTC.

This clonotype has a count of ten or more. The chain couples TRBV28 to TRBJ1-1; TRBD1 might be the D (5 bases). Trimming removed 6 bases from V and 3 bases from J, with 14 bases in between. Germline CDR1 is MDHEN and CDR2 is SYDVKM. The CDR3 is 14 amino acids. The CDR3 here is CASSRTPGHTEAFF. CDR3 coding DNA: TGTGCCAGCAGCCGGACACCGGGGCACACTGAAGCTTTCTTT.

For the CDR3, the DNA is TGCAGTACTACGGACCCAGCCTTCTCCTACAATGAGCAGTTCTTC. It translates to CSTTDPAFSYNEQFF. This chain uses TRBV20-1 with TRBJ2-1; no clear D. Germline V gene lookup returns CDR1 DFQATT and CDR2 SNEGSKA (reference sequence). The CDR3 sequence is 15 residues long. V dropped 8 bases and J dropped 0 bases, with 17 bases sitting between them.

There are many counts of this clonotype. The chain has TRBV7-2 and TRBJ2-3; TRBD2 agrees at 8 bases. V dropped 3 bases and J dropped 4; count of bases not matched to a gene: 9. The germline V gene encodes CDR1 SGHTA and CDR2 FQGNSA. The CDR3 runs to 16 residues. CDR3 in amino acids: CASSFRGGRPADTQYF. The CDR3 bases are TGTGCCAGCAGCTTTAGGGGCGGGAGGCCCGCAGATACGCAGTATTTT.